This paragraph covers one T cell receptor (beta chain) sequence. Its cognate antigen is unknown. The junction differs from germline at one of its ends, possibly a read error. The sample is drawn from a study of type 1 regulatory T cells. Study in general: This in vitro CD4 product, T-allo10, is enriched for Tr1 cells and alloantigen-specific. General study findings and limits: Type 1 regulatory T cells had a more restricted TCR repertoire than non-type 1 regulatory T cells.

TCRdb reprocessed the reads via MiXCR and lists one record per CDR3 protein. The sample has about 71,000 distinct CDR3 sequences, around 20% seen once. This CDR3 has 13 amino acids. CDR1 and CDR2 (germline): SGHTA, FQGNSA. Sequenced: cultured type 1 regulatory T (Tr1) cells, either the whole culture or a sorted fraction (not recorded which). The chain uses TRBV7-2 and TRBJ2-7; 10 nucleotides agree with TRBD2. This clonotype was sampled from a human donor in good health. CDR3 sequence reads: CASSRGTSDPLHF. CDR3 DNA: TGTGCCAGCAGCCGGGGGACTAGCGACCCTCTGCACTTC.